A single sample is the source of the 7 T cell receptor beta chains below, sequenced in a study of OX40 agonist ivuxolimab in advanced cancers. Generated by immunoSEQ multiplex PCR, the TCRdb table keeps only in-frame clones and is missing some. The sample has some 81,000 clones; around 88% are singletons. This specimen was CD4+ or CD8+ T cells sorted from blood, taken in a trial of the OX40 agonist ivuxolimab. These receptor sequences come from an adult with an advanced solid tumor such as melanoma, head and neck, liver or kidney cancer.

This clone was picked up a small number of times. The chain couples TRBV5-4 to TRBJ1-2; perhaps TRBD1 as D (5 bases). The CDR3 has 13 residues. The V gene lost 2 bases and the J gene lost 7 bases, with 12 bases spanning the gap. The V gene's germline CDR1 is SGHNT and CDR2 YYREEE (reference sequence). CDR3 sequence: CASSFAGMGGYTF. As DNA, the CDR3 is TGTGCCAGCAGCTTTGCAGGGATGGGTGGCTACACCTTC. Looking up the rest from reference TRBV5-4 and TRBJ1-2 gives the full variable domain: ETGVTQSPTHLIKTRGQQVTLRCSSQSGHNTVSWYQQALGQGPQFIFQYYREEENGRGNFPPRFSGLQFPNYSSELNVNALELDDSALYLCASSFAGMGGYTFGSGTRLTVV.

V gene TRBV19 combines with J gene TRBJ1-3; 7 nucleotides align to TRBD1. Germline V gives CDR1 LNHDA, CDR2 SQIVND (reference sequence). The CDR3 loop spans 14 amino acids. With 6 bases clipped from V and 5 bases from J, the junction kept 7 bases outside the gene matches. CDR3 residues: CASRRGQRRNTIYF. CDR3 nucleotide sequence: TGTGCCAGTAGGAGGGGACAGCGCCGAAACACCATATATTTT. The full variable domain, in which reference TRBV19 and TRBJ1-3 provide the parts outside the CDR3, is DGGITQSPKYLFRKEGQNVTLSCEQNLNHDAMYWYRQDPGQGLRLIYYSQIVNDFQKGDIAEGYSVSREKKESFPLTVTSAQKNPTAFYLCASRRGQRRNTIYFGEGSWLTVV.

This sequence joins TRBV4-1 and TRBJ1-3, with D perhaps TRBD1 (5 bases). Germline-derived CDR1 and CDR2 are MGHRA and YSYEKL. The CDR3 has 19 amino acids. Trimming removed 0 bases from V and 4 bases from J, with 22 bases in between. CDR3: CASSQDTPAGYSSGNTIYF. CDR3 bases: TGCGCCAGCAGCCAAGATACCCCGGCAGGGTACTCCTCGGGAAACACCATATATTTT.

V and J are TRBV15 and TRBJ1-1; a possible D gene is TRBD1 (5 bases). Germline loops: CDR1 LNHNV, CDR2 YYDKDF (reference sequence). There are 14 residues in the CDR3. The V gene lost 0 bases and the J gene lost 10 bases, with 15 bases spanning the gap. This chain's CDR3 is CATSRDTQGGVAFF. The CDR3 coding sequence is TGTGCCACCAGCAGAGATACTCAGGGTGGAGTAGCTTTCTTT.

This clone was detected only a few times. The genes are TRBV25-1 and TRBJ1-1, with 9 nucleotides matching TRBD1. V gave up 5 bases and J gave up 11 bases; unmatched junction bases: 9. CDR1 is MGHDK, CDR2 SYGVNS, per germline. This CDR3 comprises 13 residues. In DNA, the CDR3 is TGTGCCAGCAGTTTACAGGGGGCAGGTAGGGCTTTCTTT. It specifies CASSLQGAGRAFF.

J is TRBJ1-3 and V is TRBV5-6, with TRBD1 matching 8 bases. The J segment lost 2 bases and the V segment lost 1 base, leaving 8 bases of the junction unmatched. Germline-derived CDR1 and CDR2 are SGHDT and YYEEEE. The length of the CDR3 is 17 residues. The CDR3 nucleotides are TGTGCCAGCAGCTTGTTTCAGGGGGCGGTAGCTGGAAACACCATATATTTT. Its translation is CASSLFQGAVAGNTIYF.

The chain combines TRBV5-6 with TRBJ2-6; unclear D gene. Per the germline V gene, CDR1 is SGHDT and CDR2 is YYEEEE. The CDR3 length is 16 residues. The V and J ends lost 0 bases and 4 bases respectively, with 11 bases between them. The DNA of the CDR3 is TGTGCCAGCAGCTTGGGTGTAGGGCTCGGGGCCAACGTCCTGACTTTC. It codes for CASSLGVGLGANVLTF.